The present T cell receptor (beta chain) was sequenced within a study of cytomegalovirus exposure and HLA in healthy donors. Study conclusions and caveats: The study reported that TCR beta sequences accurately predicted HLA-A and HLA-B alleles in most subjects. Most TCR sequences were rare, but some public TCRs occurred in many donors.

Researchers ran the PCR with 60 Vbeta and 13 Jbeta primers. Clones were read by immunoSEQ multiplex PCR, and TCRdb kept only the in-frame ones, dropping some. This sample has 150,000 to 170,000 clones, with about 74% found just once. V lost 5 bases and J 6 bases, leaving 10 bases between the germline ends. Germline CDR1 reads MNHEY; CDR2 reads SMNVEV (reference sequence). This CDR3 contains 12 residues. This clone was seen just once. Its antigen is undetermined. This sequence joins TRBV27 and TRBJ1-2; D gene ambiguous. Sequencing used PBMCs. The TCR originated in a woman aged 40 to 50 in good health and CMV-seronegative. CDR3: CASSKGGNGYTF. The CDR3 region has the DNA TGTGCCAGCAGTAAGGGAGGAAATGGCTACACCTTC.